The 32 T cell receptor beta chains reported below all come from one sample, sequenced in a study of blood T cells in healthy people across ages. Using a J-beta primer mix together with a sample-barcoded 5' primer, a second PCR was run for about 6 to 11 cycles. In TCRdb, the 5' RACE reads were re-called with MiXCR into one record per CDR3 protein. The table lists roughly 640,000 distinct CDR3 sequences, about 30% of them singletons. The sequencing sample was made of blood. The origin of the receptors is an elderly woman in good health.

In its sample, this clonotype was seen once. A read error may account for a junction end that differs from germline. The V and J genes are TRBV4-2 and TRBJ1-5, with no clear D. The CDR3 contains 15 residues. The germline gives CDR1 LGHNA, CDR2 YNFKEQ. For the CDR3, the DNA is TGTGCCGGCAGCCAAGCTGGTCGGCCGTCCTTACCCCAGCATTTT. It yields the protein CAGSQAGRPSLPQHF.

This clonotype was picked up many times. The chain is built from TRBV4-3 and TRBJ2-1, with D possibly TRBD1 on 5 matching bases. The V end was cut by 3 bases, the J end by 9 bases, with 9 bases between. The CDR3 loop spans 12 amino acids. Germline V gene data show CDR1 as LGHNA and CDR2 as YSLEER. CDR3 loop: CASSHPRGEQFF. CDR3 DNA: TGCGCCAGCAGCCATCCTAGGGGTGAGCAGTTCTTC.

At least ten counts were recorded for this clonotype. CDR3 sequence reads: CASSLVVREIYGYTF. DNA for the CDR3: TGTGCCAGCAGCTTAGTCGTCAGAGAGATTTATGGCTACACCTTC. This chain joins TRBV7-2 and TRBJ1-2; D unresolved. Trimming left V 1 base short and J 5 bases short, with 14 bases between. The CDR3 contains 15 residues. Germline V gene data show CDR1 as SGHTA and CDR2 as FQGNSA. The variable domain in full, completed from reference TRBV7-2 and TRBJ1-2, reads GAGVSQSPSNKVTEKGKDVELRCDPISGHTALYWYRQSLGQGLEFLIYFQGNSAPDKSGLPSDRFSAERTGGSVSTLTIQRTQQEDSAVYLCASSLVVREIYGYTFGSGTRLTVV.

The chain couples TRBV7-2 to TRBJ2-6, with D possibly matching TRBD1 (5 bases). Germline assignment: CDR1 SGHTA and CDR2 FQGNSA. The CDR3 loop spans 15 amino acids. Trimming pared 5 bases from V and 4 bases from J, leaving 12 bases between. The CDR3 bases are TGTGCCAGCAGCCGAGCAGGGTACGGGGCCAACGTCCTGACTTTC. Its protein product is CASSRAGYGANVLTF.

This clonotype was picked up many times. The CDR3 DNA reads as TGCGCCAGCAGCATGGACAGCTTCTACAATGAGCAGTACTTC. The encoded protein is CASSMDSFYNEQYF. The V gene is TRBV5-1, the J gene TRBJ2-5; maybe TRBD1 (6 bases). Germline V lookup: CDR1 SGHRS, CDR2 YFSETQ. Between the trimmed V and J ends, which lost 4 bases and 11 bases, there was a span of 21 bases. The CDR3 covers 14 residues.

A remark on this clonotype: This clone may be a read error of a much larger clone one base away. The chain has TRBV29-1 and TRBJ1-2, with no clear D. V lost 0 bases to trimming and J lost 6 bases, with 5 bases between them. This CDR3 is 11 amino acids long. The germline V gene has CDR1 SQVTM and CDR2 ANQGSEA. The CDR3 loop is CSVEDSHGYTF. CDR3 DNA sequence: TGCAGCGTTGAAGATTCCCATGGCTACACCTTC.

This rearrangement joins TRBV6-2 or TRBV6-3 to TRBJ1-1; 7 bases align to TRBD1. Germline V CDR1 and CDR2: MNHEY, SVGEGT. The CDR3 covers 13 residues. The junction had 4 bases not matched to a gene; V was cut back by 5 bases and J by 4 bases. The CDR3 DNA reads as TGTGCCAGCAGTACAGGGGTGAGCACTGAAGCTTTCTTT. The encoded protein is CASSTGVSTEAFF.

This clonotype was detected a few times. J is TRBJ1-2 and V is TRBV25-1; D is perhaps TRBD1 (5 bases). V shed 7 bases and J shed 8 bases, with 14 bases lying between them. The CDR3 length is 12 residues. Germline V CDR1 and CDR2: MGHDK, SYGVNS. The CDR3 spells CASKGTRGGYTF. The CDR3 nucleotides are TGTGCCAGCAAAGGGACTCGGGGCGGCTACACCTTC.

This rearrangement joins TRBV20-1 to TRBJ2-2; D perhaps matches TRBD1 (5 bases). Germline lookup yields CDR1 DFQATT and CDR2 SNEGSKA (reference sequence). V lost 4 bases to trimming and J lost 5 bases, with 11 bases between them. CDR3 size: 13 residues. The CDR3 region has the DNA TGCAGTGCTAATCAGGGCCTAACCGGGGAGCTGTTTTTT. Encoded protein: CSANQGLTGELFF.

The chain recombines TRBV6-5 with TRBJ2-3; 14 nucleotides match TRBD2. CDR1 is MNHEY and CDR2 is SVGAGI in the germline V gene. The trim removed 0 bases at V and 9 bases at J, leaving 5 bases unmatched. The CDR3 spans 16 residues. The CDR3 coding sequence is TGTGCCAGCAGTTACTCGAGACTAGCGGGAGGGGGAACGCAGTATTTT. Protein product: CASSYSRLAGGGTQYF.

This chain joins TRBV6-5 and TRBJ1-4; D may be TRBD1 (6 bases). CDR3 length: 16 amino acids. From germline, CDR1 is MNHEY and CDR2 SVGAGI. V lost 2 bases and J lost 3, with 13 bases in between. The CDR3 DNA is TGTGCCAGCAGTTACGGGGCCAGGGGTTCTAATGAAAAACTGTTTTTT. It yields the protein CASSYGARGSNEKLFF.

This clonotype was found a few times. The genes are TRBV3-1 and TRBJ1-1, with 10 bases identical to TRBD1. Germline V gives CDR1 LGHDT, CDR2 YNNKEL (reference sequence). Germline trimming cut 1 base from V and 2 bases from J; bases unmatched to any gene: 16. This CDR3 region has 20 residues. This chain's CDR3 is CASSQVDWLGTGVYNTEAFF. CDR3 nucleotides: TGTGCCAGCAGCCAAGTGGATTGGCTTGGGACAGGGGTGTATAACACTGAAGCTTTCTTT. Supplemented by reference TRBV3-1 and TRBJ1-1, the full variable domain reads DTAVSQTPKYLVTQMGNDKSIKCEQNLGHDTMYWYKQDSKKFLKIMFSYNNKELIINETVPNRFSPKSPDKAHLNLHINSLELGDSAVYFCASSQVDWLGTGVYNTEAFFGQGTRLTVV.

This rearrangement joins TRBV5-6 to TRBJ2-3, with D perhaps TRBD2 (6 bases). CDR3 length equals 16 residues. V shed 4 bases and J shed 0 bases, with 15 bases lying between them. CDR1 and CDR2 from the germline V gene are SGHDT and YYEEEE. CDR3 loop: CASSPGTGSSTDTQYF. Here the CDR3 DNA reads TGTGCCAGCAGCCCTGGGACTGGATCTAGCACAGATACGCAGTATTTT. Together with reference TRBV5-6 and TRBJ2-3, the CDR3 gives the full variable domain: DAGVTQSPTHLIKTRGQQVTLRCSPKSGHDTVSWYQQALGQGPQFIFQYYEEEERQRGNFPDRFSGHQFPNYSSELNVNALLLGDSALYLCASSPGTGSSTDTQYFGPGTRLTVL.

The chain combines TRBV6-1 with TRBJ2-1; 8 bases line up with TRBD1. Losses at the gene ends were 9 bases for V and 3 bases for J; bases not matched to a gene: 10. CDR1 MNHNS and CDR2 SASEGT come from the germline V gene. The CDR3 sequence is 15 residues long. The CDR3 nucleotides read TGTGCCAGTGGCGGACAGGGCTACTTCTACAATGAGCAGTTCTTC. This translates into CASGGQGYFYNEQFF.

This chain connects TRBV20-1 to TRBJ2-5; 7 nucleotides line up with TRBD2. Germline values: CDR1 DFQATT, CDR2 SNEGSKA (reference sequence). Unmatched junction bases numbered 14, after V lost 3 bases and J lost 7 bases. The CDR3 covers 15 residues. DNA for the CDR3: TGCAGTGCTAGTCCGAGACTAGCCAGTGGGGGGACCCAGTACTTC. It specifies CSASPRLASGGTQYF.

This clonotype was picked up many times. V usage is TRBV9 and J usage is TRBJ2-7; D is possibly TRBD1 or TRBD2 (6 bases each). Deletions cut 3 bases from V and 5 bases from J, with 15 bases between. The CDR3 spans 14 residues. Germline V gives CDR1 SGDLS, CDR2 YYNGEE. CDR3 bases: TGTGCCAGCAGCGGGCGGGACAATTTTCACGAGCAGTACTTC. This codes for CASSGRDNFHEQYF.

This clonotype showed up many times. The rearrangement uses TRBV6-2 or TRBV6-3 and TRBJ1-5; perhaps TRBD1 as D (5 bases). The CDR3 is made up of 15 amino acids. Between the trimmed V and J ends, which lost 7 bases and 2 bases, there was a span of 15 bases. Per germline, CDR1 MNHEY and CDR2 SVGEGT. The CDR3 DNA follows: TGTGCCAGCAAGTTATGGGGGATTGGCAATCAGCCCCAGCATTTT. Translation gives CASKLWGIGNQPQHF.

This clonotype has ten or more counts. J is TRBJ1-2 and V is TRBV4-3, with D tentatively TRBD1 (6 bases). The germline V gene has CDR1 LGHNA and CDR2 YSLEER. The CDR3 consists of 14 residues. The V end lost 0 bases, the J end lost 4 bases, and 9 bases lay between the germline ends. The CDR3 is CASSQDKGGYGYTF. The CDR3 nucleotides are TGCGCCAGCAGCCAAGATAAAGGGGGCTATGGCTACACCTTC.

Worth noting for this clonotype: A single base separates this from a much larger clone, so it may be a read error. V is TRBV5-6 and J is TRBJ2-5; D could derive from TRBD1 or TRBD2 (6 bases each). Germline CDR1 SGHDT, CDR2 YYEEEE. The V end was cut by 3 bases, the J end by 1 base, with 10 bases between. The CDR3 is 14 amino acids. The CDR3 region is CASSWGDTQETQYF. The CDR3 DNA reads as TGTGCCAGCAGCTGGGGGGACACCCAAGAGACCCAGTACTTC.

This clonotype was observed many times. V is TRBV20-1 and J is TRBJ2-3, with unresolved D. The V gene's germline CDR1 is DFQATT and CDR2 SNEGSKA (reference sequence). V gave up 1 base and J gave up 4 bases, with 12 bases separating them. This CDR3 contains 14 residues. The CDR3 loop is CSARGPRKADTQYF. The CDR3 DNA sequence: TGCAGTGCTAGAGGCCCTCGGAAGGCAGATACGCAGTATTTT.

This clonotype has ten or more counts. The chain couples TRBV7-9 to TRBJ1-1, with TRBD1 identical over 8 bases. V gave up 8 bases and J gave up 0 bases; unmatched junction bases: 8. Germline values: CDR1 SEHNR, CDR2 FQNEAQ (reference sequence). The CDR3 is 15 residues long. CDR3 nucleotides: TGTGCCAGCGGTAGGACAGGGTTGGTGAACACTGAAGCTTTCTTT. Translation gives CASGRTGLVNTEAFF.

In its sample, this clonotype was seen many times. V and J are TRBV20-1 and TRBJ2-7; D perhaps matches TRBD1 (6 bases). Germline V gene data show CDR1 as DFQATT and CDR2 as SNEGSKA (reference sequence). CDR3 length: 13 amino acids. V was cut by 6 bases and J by 1 base, with 13 bases left in between. The CDR3 spells CSALRTVSYEQYF. CDR3 DNA sequence: TGCAGTGCCTTACGGACAGTATCCTACGAGCAGTACTTC.

There are many counts of this clonotype. The rearrangement links TRBV7-2 to TRBJ2-7; D not resolved. The CDR3 extends over 13 amino acids. Trimming left V 5 bases short and J 3 bases short, with 11 bases between. In germline, CDR1 is SGHTA, CDR2 FQGNSA. CDR3 in DNA: TGTGCCAGCAGCCCCGGTTTTGTCTACGAGCAGTACTTC. Translated: CASSPGFVYEQYF.

Worth noting for this clonotype: The germline gene is not matched at one end of the junction; a read error may be the cause. The chain recombines TRBV7-2 with TRBJ2-1; the match to TRBD2 covers 13 bases. The CDR3 is 15 amino acids. The germline CDR1 and CDR2 sequences are SGHTA and FQGNSA. The CDR3 loop is CAGRPGLAGHNEQFF. CDR3 bases: TGTGCCGGCAGGCCGGGACTAGCGGGGCACAATGAGCAGTTCTTC.

This clonotype was seen only a few times. The V gene is TRBV12-3 or TRBV12-4, the J gene TRBJ1-1; D remains ambiguous. The V and J ends lost 5 bases and 5 bases respectively, with 12 bases between them. CDR3 length: 13 amino acids. The CDR3 coding sequence is TGTGCCAGCAGTCCCCCGATGAGGACTGAAGCTTTCTTT. It specifies CASSPPMRTEAFF.

V and J are TRBV2 and TRBJ1-3; a possible D gene is TRBD1 (5 bases). Germline V gives CDR1 SNHLY, CDR2 FYNNEI. The germline V and J ends were trimmed by 4 bases and 4 bases, with 14 bases remaining between them. The CDR3 is made up of 15 amino acids. The CDR3 is CASSVGVFEGNTIYF. The CDR3 DNA is TGTGCCAGCAGTGTGGGGGTCTTCGAAGGAAACACCATATATTTT.

This clonotype was detected ten times or more. The chain couples TRBV7-8 to TRBJ1-2, with 10 positions matching TRBD1. V was pared by 5 bases and J by 4 bases, with 7 bases of the junction left unmatched. This CDR3 has 15 residues. Germline assignment: CDR1 SGHVS and CDR2 FQNEAQ. The CDR3 region has the DNA TGTGCCAGCAGCGCCCCGACAGGGGGCGCCTATGGCTACACCTTC. This gives the protein CASSAPTGGAYGYTF.

As to this clonotype: One base away lies a much larger clone, so this may be a sequencing read error. The V and J genes are TRBV6-2 or TRBV6-3 and TRBJ2-3; the D gene is possibly TRBD1 (6 bases). The V end lost 5 bases, the J end lost 0 bases, and 18 bases lay between the germline ends. The CDR3 contains 17 residues. Germline V gene sequence: CDR1 MNHEY, CDR2 SVGEGT. CDR3: CASSKTRAGDSTDTQYF. The CDR3 nucleotides read TGTGCCAGCAGTAAGACCAGGGCAGGGGATAGCACAGATACGCAGTATTTT.

The DNA for the CDR3 is TGTGCCAGCAGTTTTGGTCGGACTCTCTATGGCTACACCTTC. It yields the protein CASSFGRTLYGYTF. The gene calls are TRBV12-3 or TRBV12-4 and TRBJ1-2, with D hard to call. CDR3 length equals 14 residues. V lost 3 bases to trimming and J lost 4 bases, with 12 bases between them.

V gene TRBV5-6 combines with J gene TRBJ1-1; 7 nucleotides agree with TRBD1. This CDR3 has 14 residues. Germline CDR1 is SGHDT and CDR2 is YYEEEE. The ends lost 6 bases at V and 7 bases at J; junction bases unmatched: 12. The CDR3 region is CASTALDRNLEAFF. CDR3 coding DNA: TGTGCCAGCACGGCCCTGGACAGGAATCTTGAAGCTTTCTTT.

This clonotype was counted many times. This chain uses TRBV7-3 with TRBJ1-4; D is unclear. The CDR3 runs 13 residues. The ends were cut back, 9 bases at V and 3 bases at J, with 11 bases in the middle. CDR1 SGHTA and CDR2 FQGTGA come from the germline V gene. The chain's CDR3 is CASSDGPNEKLFF. Here the CDR3 DNA reads TGTGCCAGTTCCGACGGGCCTAATGAAAAACTGTTTTTT.

This clonotype was observed many times. The CDR3 sequence is CASSLNLWNEQFF. The CDR3 DNA sequence: TGTGCCAGCAGCTTGAACTTATGGAATGAGCAGTTCTTC. The V gene is TRBV7-8, the J gene TRBJ2-1; D gene uncertain. The CDR3 has 13 residues. Trimming stripped 3 bases from V and 7 bases from J, with 10 bases between. The V gene's germline CDR1 is SGHVS and CDR2 FQNEAQ.